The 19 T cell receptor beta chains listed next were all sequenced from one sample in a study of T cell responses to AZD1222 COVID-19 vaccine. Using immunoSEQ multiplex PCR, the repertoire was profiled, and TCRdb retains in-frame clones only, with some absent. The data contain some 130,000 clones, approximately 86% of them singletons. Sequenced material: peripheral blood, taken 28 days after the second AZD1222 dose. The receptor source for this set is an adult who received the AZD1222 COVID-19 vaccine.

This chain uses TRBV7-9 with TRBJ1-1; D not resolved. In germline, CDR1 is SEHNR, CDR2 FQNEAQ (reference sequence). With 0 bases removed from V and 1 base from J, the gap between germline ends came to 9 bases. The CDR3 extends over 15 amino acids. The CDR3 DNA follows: TGTGCCAGCAGCTTAGCGGGCGGCTGGAACACTGAAGCTTTCTTT. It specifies CASSLAGGWNTEAFF.

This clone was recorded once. CDR3 DNA sequence: TGTGCCAGCAACCCGGGACTTCACACAGATACGCAGTATTTT. This encodes CASNPGLHTDTQYF. V and J are TRBV9 and TRBJ2-3; a possible D gene is TRBD2 (6 bases). V lost 6 bases and J lost 2, with 13 bases in between. The CDR3 spans 14 residues. CDR1 is SGDLS and CDR2 is YYNGEE in the germline V gene.

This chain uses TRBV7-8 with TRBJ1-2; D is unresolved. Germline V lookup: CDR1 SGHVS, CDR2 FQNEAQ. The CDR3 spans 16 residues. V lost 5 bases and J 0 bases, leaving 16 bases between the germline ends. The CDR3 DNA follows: TGTGCCAGCAGCCTGCGACGGGCTACTTCTAACTATGGCTACACCTTC. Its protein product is CASSLRRATSNYGYTF.

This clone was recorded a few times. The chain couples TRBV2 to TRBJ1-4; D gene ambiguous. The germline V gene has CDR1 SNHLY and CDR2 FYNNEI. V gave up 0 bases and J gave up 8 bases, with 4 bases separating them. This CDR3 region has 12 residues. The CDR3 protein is CASSEAGEKLFF. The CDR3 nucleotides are TGTGCCAGCAGTGAAGCGGGCGAAAAACTGTTTTTT.

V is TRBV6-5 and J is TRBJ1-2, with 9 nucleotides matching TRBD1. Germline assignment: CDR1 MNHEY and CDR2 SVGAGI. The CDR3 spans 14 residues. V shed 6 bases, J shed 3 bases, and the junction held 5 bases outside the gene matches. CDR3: CASSTRDRDYGYTF. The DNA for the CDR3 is TGTGCCAGCAGCACAAGGGACAGGGACTATGGCTACACCTTC.

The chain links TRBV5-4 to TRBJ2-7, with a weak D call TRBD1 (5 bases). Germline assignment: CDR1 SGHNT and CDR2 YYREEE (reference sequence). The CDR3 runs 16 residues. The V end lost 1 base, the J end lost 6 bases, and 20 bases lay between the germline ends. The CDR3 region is CASSLRGGAPLGEQYF. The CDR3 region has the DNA TGTGCCAGCAGCTTGAGGGGTGGGGCCCCACTGGGCGAGCAGTACTTC.

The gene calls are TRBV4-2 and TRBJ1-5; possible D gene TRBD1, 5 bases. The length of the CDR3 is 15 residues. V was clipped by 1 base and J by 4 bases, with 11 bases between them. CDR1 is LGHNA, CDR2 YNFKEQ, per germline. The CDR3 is CASSQGTRINQPQHF. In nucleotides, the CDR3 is TGTGCCAGCAGCCAAGGGACAAGGATTAATCAGCCCCAGCATTTT.

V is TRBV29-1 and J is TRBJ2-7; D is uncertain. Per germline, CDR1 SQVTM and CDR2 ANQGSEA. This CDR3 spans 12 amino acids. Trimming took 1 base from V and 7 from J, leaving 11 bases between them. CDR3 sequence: CSVEGTAFEQYF. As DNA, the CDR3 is TGCAGCGTTGAAGGGACCGCCTTTGAGCAGTACTTC.

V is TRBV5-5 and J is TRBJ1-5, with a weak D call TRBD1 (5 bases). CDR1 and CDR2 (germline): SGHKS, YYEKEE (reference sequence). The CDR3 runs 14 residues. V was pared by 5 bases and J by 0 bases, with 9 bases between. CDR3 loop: CASRQDYSNQPQHF. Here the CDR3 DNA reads TGTGCCAGCAGACAGGATTATAGCAATCAGCCCCAGCATTTT.

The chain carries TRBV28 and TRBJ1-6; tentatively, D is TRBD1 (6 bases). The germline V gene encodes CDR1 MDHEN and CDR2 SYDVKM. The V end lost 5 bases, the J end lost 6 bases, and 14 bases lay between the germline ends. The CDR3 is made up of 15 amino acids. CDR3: CASSLQTGFNSPLHF. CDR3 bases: TGTGCCAGCAGTCTCCAGACAGGTTTTAATTCACCCCTCCACTTT.

CDR3 in DNA: TGTGCCACCAGCGTTGGAGGGAGCGGCGCTCAAGAGACCCAGTACTTC. Translation gives CATSVGGSGAQETQYF. The genes are TRBV10-3 and TRBJ2-5; perhaps TRBD2 as D (6 bases). Germline lookup yields CDR1 ENHRY and CDR2 SYGVKD. Trimming removed 10 bases at V and 2 bases at J, with 23 bases between. CDR3 length: 16 residues.

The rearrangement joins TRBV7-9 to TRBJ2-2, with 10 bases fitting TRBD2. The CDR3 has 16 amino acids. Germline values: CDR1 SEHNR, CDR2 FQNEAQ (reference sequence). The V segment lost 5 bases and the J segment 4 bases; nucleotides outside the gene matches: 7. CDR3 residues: CASSPKREGLTGELFF. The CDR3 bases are TGTGCCAGCAGCCCCAAGCGGGAGGGCCTCACCGGGGAGCTGTTTTTT.

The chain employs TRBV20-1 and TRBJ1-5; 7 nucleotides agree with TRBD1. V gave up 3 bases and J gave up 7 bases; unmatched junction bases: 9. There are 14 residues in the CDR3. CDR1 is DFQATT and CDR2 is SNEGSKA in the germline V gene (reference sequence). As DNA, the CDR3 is TGCAGTGCTAGTCCCACAGGGGATGGACAGCCCCAGCATTTT. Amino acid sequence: CSASPTGDGQPQHF.

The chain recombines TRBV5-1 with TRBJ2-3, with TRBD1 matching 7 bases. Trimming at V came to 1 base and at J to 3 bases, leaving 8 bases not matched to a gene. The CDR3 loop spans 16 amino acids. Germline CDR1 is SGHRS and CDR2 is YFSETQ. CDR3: CASSLTNRGWTDTQYF. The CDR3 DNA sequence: TGCGCCAGCAGCTTGACTAACAGGGGTTGGACAGATACGCAGTATTTT.

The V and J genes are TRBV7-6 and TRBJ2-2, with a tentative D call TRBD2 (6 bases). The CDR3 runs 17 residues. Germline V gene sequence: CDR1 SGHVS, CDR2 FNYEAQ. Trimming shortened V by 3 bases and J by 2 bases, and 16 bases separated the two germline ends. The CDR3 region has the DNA TGTGCCAGCAGCTTCCAGACCGGGACTGGTAACACCGGGGAGCTGTTTTTT. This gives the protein CASSFQTGTGNTGELFF. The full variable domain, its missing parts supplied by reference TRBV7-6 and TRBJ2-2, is GAGVSQSPRYKVTKRGQDVALRCDPISGHVSLYWYRQALGQGPEFLTYFNYEAQQDKSGLPNDRFSAERPEGSISTLTIQRTEQRDSAMYRCASSFQTGTGNTGELFFGEGSRLTVL.

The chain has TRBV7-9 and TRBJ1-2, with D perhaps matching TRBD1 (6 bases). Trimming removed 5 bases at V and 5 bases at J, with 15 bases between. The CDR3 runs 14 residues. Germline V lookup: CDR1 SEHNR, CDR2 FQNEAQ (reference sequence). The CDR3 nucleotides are TGTGCCAGCAGCCCCGAGACAGGATGGTATGGCTACACCTTC. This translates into CASSPETGWYGYTF.

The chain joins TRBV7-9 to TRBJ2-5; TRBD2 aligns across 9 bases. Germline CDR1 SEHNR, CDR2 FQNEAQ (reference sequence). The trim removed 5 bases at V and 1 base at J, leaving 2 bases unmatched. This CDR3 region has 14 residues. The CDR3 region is CASSLTSGQETQYF. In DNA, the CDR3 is TGTGCCAGCAGCCTGACTAGCGGCCAAGAGACCCAGTACTTC.

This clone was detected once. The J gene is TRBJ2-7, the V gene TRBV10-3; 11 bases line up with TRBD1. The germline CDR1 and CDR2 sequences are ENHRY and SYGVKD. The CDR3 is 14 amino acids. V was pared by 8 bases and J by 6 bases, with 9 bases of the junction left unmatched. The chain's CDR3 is CAIGPRDRGAEQYF. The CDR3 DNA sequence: TGTGCCATCGGCCCCCGGGACAGGGGGGCCGAGCAGTACTTC.

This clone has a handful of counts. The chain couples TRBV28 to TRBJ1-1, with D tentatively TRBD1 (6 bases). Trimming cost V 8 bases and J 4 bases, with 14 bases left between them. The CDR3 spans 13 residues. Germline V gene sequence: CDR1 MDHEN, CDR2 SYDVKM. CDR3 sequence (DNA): TGTGCCAGCCGAATACAGGGAGGCACTGAAGCTTTCTTT. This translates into CASRIQGGTEAFF.